This T cell receptor (beta chain) comes out of a study of blood T cells in healthy people across ages. Study-wide results and limits: Higher diversity and more naive CD4+ cells were features of long-lived donors, compared to aged donors.

V gave up 1 base and J gave up 1 base, with 7 bases separating them. This CDR3 contains 15 residues. CDR1 and CDR2 from the germline V gene are KGHDR and SFDVKD. About this clonotype itself: Its target is unknown.

Combining a sample-barcoded 5' primer with a J-beta primer mix, a second PCR ran for 7 to 11 cycles. TCRdb re-derived calls from the 5' RACE reads in MiXCR, one entry per CDR3 protein. The sample consists of almost 800,000 distinct CDR3 sequences, roughly 50% of them appearing once. Every sample had a minimum of 6 million PBMCs isolated. Per sample, extraction of total RNA gave at least 5 micrograms in every case. Sequencing was performed on blood. This receptor was identified in a man aged 25 to 45 in good health. J is TRBJ2-1 and V is TRBV24-1; D remains unclear. Here the CDR3 reads CATSDFGRSYNEQFF. As DNA, the CDR3 is TGTGCCACCAGTGATTTTGGCAGGTCCTACAATGAGCAGTTCTTC.